Detailed here is one TCR beta chain. What it binds is not known. The sample is drawn from a study of cytomegalovirus exposure and HLA in healthy donors. General study results and limits: Follow-up analysis found HLA locus-dependent TCR association rates, highest for DRB1 and lowest for HLA-C.

Primers: 60 Vbeta forward and 13 Jbeta reverse. Produced via immunoSEQ multiplex PCR; TCRdb's table is partial and in-frame only. The table lists around 92,000 clones, roughly 74% of them singletons. The length of the CDR3 is 11 residues. The germline gives CDR1 SGHRS, CDR2 YFSETQ. V dropped 3 bases and J dropped 5 bases, with 5 bases sitting between them. The sequenced sample consisted of PBMCs. V is TRBV5-1 and J is TRBJ2-5; maybe TRBD2 (5 bases). The sequence derives from a female donor in good health and CMV-seropositive. Here the CDR3 DNA reads TGCGCCAGCAGCTCGGGGGAGACCCAGTACTTC. It translates to CASSSGETQYF.